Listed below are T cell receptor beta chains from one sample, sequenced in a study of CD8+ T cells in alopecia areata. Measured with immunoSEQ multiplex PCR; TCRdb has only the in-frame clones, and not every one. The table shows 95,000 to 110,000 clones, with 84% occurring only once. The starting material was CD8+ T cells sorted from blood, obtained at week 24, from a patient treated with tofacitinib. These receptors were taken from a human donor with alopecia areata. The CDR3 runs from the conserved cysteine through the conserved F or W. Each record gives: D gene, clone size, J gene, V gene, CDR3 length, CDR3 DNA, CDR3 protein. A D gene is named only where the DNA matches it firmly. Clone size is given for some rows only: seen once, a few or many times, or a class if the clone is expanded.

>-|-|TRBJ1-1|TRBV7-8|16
TGTGCCAGCAGCTCGGTACAGGGAGGAGGAAACACTGAAGCTTTCTTT
CASSSVQGGGNTEAFF
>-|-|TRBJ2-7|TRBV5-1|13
TGCGCCAGCAGCTTTTCAGACAGCTACGAGCAGTACTTC
CASSFSDSYEQYF
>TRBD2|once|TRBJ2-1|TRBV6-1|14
TGTGCCAGCGTTAGCGGGGGGACGAACAATGAGCAGTTCTTC
CASVSGGTNNEQFF
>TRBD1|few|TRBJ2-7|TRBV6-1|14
TGTGCCAGCAGAGGGACAGGGGAATCCTACGAGCAGTACTTC
CASRGTGESYEQYF
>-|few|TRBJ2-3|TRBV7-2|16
TGTGCCAGCAGCTTAAGGGTTGTAGCGGCGACAGATACGCAGTATTTT
CASSLRVVAATDTQYF
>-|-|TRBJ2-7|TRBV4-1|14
TGCGCCAGCAGCCAAGATGACCAGTCCTACGAGCAGTACTTC
CASSQDDQSYEQYF
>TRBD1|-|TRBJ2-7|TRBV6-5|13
TGTGCCAGCAGTGAGGGGGCGCAGGTCGAGCAGTACTTC
CASSEGAQVEQYF
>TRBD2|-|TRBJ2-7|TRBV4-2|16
TGTGCCAGCAGCCAAGAGGGAGCTAGCGGGGGCTACGAGCAGTACTTC
CASSQEGASGGYEQYF
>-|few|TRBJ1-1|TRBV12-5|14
TGTGCTAGTGGTTTGGTACGGGGGAACACTGAAGCTTTCTTT
CASGLVRGNTEAFF
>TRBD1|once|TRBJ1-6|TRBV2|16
TGTGCCAGCACCCCGACAGGGAGCTCCTATAATTCACCCCTCCACTTT
CASTPTGSSYNSPLHF
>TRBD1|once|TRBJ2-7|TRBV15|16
TGTGCCACCAGCTCCTCTTACGGGGACAGGTCCTACGAGCAGTACTTC
CATSSSYGDRSYEQYF
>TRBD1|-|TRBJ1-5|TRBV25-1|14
TGTGCCAGCAGGGACAGGGGGACCAATCAGCCCCAGCATTTT
CASRDRGTNQPQHF
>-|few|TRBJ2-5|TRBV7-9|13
TGTGCCAGCAGCCCAGCCCTCGTCGTGACCCAGTACTTC
CASSPALVVTQYF
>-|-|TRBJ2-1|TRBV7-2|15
TGTGCCAGCAGCTTAGTTGGGGGACCCTACAATGAGCAGTTCTTC
CASSLVGGPYNEQFF
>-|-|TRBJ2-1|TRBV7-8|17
TGTGCCAGCAGCTCCACTGAAAGGGGCTACTCCTACAATGAGCAGTTCTTC
CASSSTERGYSYNEQFF
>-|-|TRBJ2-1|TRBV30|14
TGTGCCTGGAGTGTACCCGGGAACTACAATGAGCAGTTCTTC
CAWSVPGNYNEQFF
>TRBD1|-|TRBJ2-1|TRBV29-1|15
TGCAGCGTTGAAGATAGGACAGGGATAAACAATGAGCAGTTCTTC
CSVEDRTGINNEQFF
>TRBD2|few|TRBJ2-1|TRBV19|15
TGTGCCAGTCAGGGGACTAGCGGAACCTACAATGAGCAGTTCTTC
CASQGTSGTYNEQFF
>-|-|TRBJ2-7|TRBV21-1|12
TGTGCCAGCAGCTTCCAGGGGGACGAGCAGTACTTC
CASSFQGDEQYF
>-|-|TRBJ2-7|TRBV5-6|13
TGTGCCAGCAGCTTGGGACAGTGGAACGAGCAGTACTTC
CASSLGQWNEQYF
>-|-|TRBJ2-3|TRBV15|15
TGTGCCACCAGCAGAGATCGCGGGCCCCCAGATACGCAGTATTTT
CATSRDRGPPDTQYF
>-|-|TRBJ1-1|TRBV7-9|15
TGTGCCAGCAGCTTAGTCCAGGTATTGAACACTGAAGCTTTCTTT
CASSLVQVLNTEAFF
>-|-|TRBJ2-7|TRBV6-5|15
TGTGCCAGCAGCGCCTCCAGCGGGGACACCTACGAGCAGTACTTC
CASSASSGDTYEQYF
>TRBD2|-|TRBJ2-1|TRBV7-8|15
TGTGCCAGCAGCTTACCAGCGGGGGGCTACAATGAGCAGTTCTTC
CASSLPAGGYNEQFF
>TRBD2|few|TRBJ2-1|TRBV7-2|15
TGTGCCAGCAGCACCCTAGCGGGGGGGTACAATGAGCAGTTCTTC
CASSTLAGGYNEQFF
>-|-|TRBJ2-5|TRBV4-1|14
TGCGCCAGCAGCCAAGACAGGGGAGCCGAGACCCAGTACTTC
CASSQDRGAETQYF
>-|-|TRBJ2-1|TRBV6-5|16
TGTGCCAGCAGTTACGGCGGGGGCGCGGCCCCCGATGAGCAGTTCTTC
CASSYGGGAAPDEQFF
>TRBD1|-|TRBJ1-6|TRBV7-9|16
TGTGCCAGCAGCCAACGGGACAGGGGTACGCATTCACCCCTCCACTTT
CASSQRDRGTHSPLHF
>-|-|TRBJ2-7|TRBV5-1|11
TGCGCCAGCAGCTTTAGCTACGAGCAGTACTTC
CASSFSYEQYF
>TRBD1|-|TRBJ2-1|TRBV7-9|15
TGTGCCAGCAGCTTAGCGGGACAGAGTGACAATGAGCAGTTCTTC
CASSLAGQSDNEQFF
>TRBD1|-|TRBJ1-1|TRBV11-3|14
TGTGCCAGCAGCCATGGGACAGGGGGCGGAGAAGCTTTCTTT
CASSHGTGGGEAFF
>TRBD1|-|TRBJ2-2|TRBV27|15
TGTGCCAGCAGTTTAATACAGGGGGACACCGGGGAGCTGTTTTTT
CASSLIQGDTGELFF
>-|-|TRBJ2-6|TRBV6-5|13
TGTGCCAGCAGTTCCTTGGGGGCCAACGTCCTGACTTTC
CASSSLGANVLTF
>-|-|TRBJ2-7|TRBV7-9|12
TGTGCCAGCAGCTTAGAAAGCTACGAGCAGTACTTC
CASSLESYEQYF
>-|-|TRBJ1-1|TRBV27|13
TGTGCCAGCAGTATCGGGCTAAACACTGAAGCTTTCTTT
CASSIGLNTEAFF
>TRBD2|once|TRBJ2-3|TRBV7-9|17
TGTGCCAGCAGCCTTGAAACGACTAGCGGCAGCACAGATACGCAGTATTTT
CASSLETTSGSTDTQYF
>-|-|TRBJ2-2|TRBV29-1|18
TGCAGCGTCCGGGGGTCGCAACAGGGGTTCGCGAACACCGGGGAGCTGTTTTTT
CSVRGSQQGFANTGELFF
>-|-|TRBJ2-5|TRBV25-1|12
TGTGCCAGTGGGCTATCGAGGGAGACCCAGTACTTC
CASGLSRETQYF
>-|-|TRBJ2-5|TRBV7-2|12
TGTGCCAGCAGCTTCTCAGGAGAGACCCAGTACTTC
CASSFSGETQYF
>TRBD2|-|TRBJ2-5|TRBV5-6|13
TGTGCCAGCACCACCGGGGGGGCCGAGACCCAGTACTTC
CASTTGGAETQYF
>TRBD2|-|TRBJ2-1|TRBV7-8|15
TGTGCCAGCAGCTACCTAGCGGGGGGGGACAATGAGCAGTTCTTC
CASSYLAGGDNEQFF
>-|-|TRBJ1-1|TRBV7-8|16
TGTGCCAGCAGCCTCAACAGGGAACGAATGAACACTGAAGCTTTCTTT
CASSLNRERMNTEAFF